The source of this T cell receptor beta chain is a study of blood T cell repertoires in COVID-19. Between the trimmed V and J ends, which lost 0 bases and 5 bases, there was a span of 14 bases. This CDR3 has 15 amino acids. Germline CDR1 is SEHNR and CDR2 is FQNEAQ (reference sequence). TCRdb keeps only in-frame clones here, not all; method: immunoSEQ multiplex PCR. Of around 190,000 clones in the sample, around nine tenths were seen once. The TCR comes from a man between 50 and 59 years old with COVID-19, enrolled during active disease. Sequencing used peripheral blood. This chain connects TRBV7-9 to TRBJ2-7, with unresolved D. The CDR3 here is CASSLAPTVGHEQYF. The CDR3 coding sequence is TGTGCCAGCAGCTTAGCCCCTACAGTTGGCCACGAGCAGTACTTC. Combining the CDR3 with reference TRBV7-9 and TRBJ2-7 gives the whole variable domain DTGVSQNPRHKITKRGQNVTFRCDPISEHNRLYWYRQTLGQGPEFLTYFQNEAQLEKSRLLSDRFSAERPKGSFSTLEIQRTEQGDSAMYLCASSLAPTVGHEQYFGPGTRLTVT.